The sequence of this TCR beta chain was determined in a study of T cell repertoires in cytomegalovirus infection. Whole-study context: CMV infection and matching HLA type were both indicated by public TCR beta signatures.

TCRdb re-called the reads through MiXCR, storing one row per CDR3 protein. The profile covers around 450,000 distinct CDR3 sequences, with 30% to 40% appearing a single time and about 13% taken by the ten largest. General study results and limits: HLA-C-restricted CMV clonotypes gave the most frequent clonotype in two of eight donors. Carriers of CMV and the relevant HLA type were discriminated by public TCR beta frequency.

This clonotype was found a few times. Antigen specificity is unknown. V shed 4 bases and J 6 bases; nucleotides not matched to a gene: 8. Looked up from germline, CDR1 is SGHDT and CDR2 is YYEEEE. There are 16 residues in the CDR3. The TCR sequence derives from a human donor in good health (CMV status not recorded). Some clones in this sample may be carry-over from other donors' samples. The chain employs TRBV5-6 and TRBJ1-5; 12 nucleotides line up with TRBD1. Sequencing was performed on PBMCs. CDR3 residues: CASSVRDRGPGQPQHF. The CDR3 bases are TGTGCCAGCAGCGTCCGGGACAGGGGGCCTGGTCAGCCCCAGCATTTT.